The following is a T cell receptor (beta chain) sequence with its context. This clonotype was picked up a small number of times. Its recognized antigen is unknown. There are no base qualities to consult, and no much larger clone falls within one base. This beta chain is an unintended read in a library built for alpha chains; its size means little. The sample's time point label, decoded: sample taken at primary tumor resection. Samples were obtained from approximately 76 patients with early-stage, untreated non-small cell lung cancer from the lung TRACERx cohort. For TCR sequencing, whole RNA was extracted from tumor and nontumor lung tissue, or from cryopreserved PBMC samples, and no cell sorting was done. A patient was chosen for TCR sequencing only when enough RNA was available from at least two tumor regions. Tumor and adjacent nontumor lung specimens were reviewed by a lung pathologist before selection.

Reading from cysteine to phenylalanine, the CDR3 counts 14 amino acids. Of all the DNA, just the CDR3 is kept, 42 bases in frame from base 1. The germline ends are 9 bases apart after V is trimmed by 0 bases and J by 3 bases. Per the germline V gene, LGHNA is the CDR1 and YNFKEQ is the CDR2. This sample is drawn from a study of spatial heterogeneity in lung cancer (dated by TCRdb to between 2018 and 2021). Study-level background: Beta-chain transcripts were consistently detected in greater numbers than alpha-chain transcripts, which likely reflects a higher abundance of beta-chain transcripts. Nonsynonymous mutation counts, determined by whole-exome sequencing of tumor tissue, were related to TCR repertoire features. In tumor regions, TCR transcript counts showed a strong correlation with a T cell transcriptional module score from matched bulk RNA-seq. In the raw uncorrected reads, each unique combination of TCR and UMI appeared more than ten times on average. In non-small cell lung cancer, the study quantitatively compared TCR alpha and beta repertoires across several tumor regions, matched nontumor lung, and blood. At surgery, over 200 tumor regions, 63 to 70 matched nontumor lung samples and more than 50 PBMC samples were TCR-sequenced for both alpha and beta chains.

Library method: 5' RACE. The reads were generated on a NextSeq 500. In the TCR library protocol, a unique molecular identifier was attached to each TCR cDNA molecule so that PCR and sequencing errors could be corrected. On the study's bioinformatics: Decombinator tools were used for TCR identification, UMI-based error correction and CDR3 extraction. TCRs above a frequency of 2 per 1,000, corresponding to the top 1% of the tumor frequency distribution, were defined as expanded. Expanded tumor TCRs were classed as regional if statistically deemed absent (corrected P<0.05) from at least one tumor region, otherwise ubiquitous. Each repertoire was subsampled 100 times to 5,000 TCRs, after which Renyi diversity was computed with the R vegan package. CDR3 similarity networks were constructed using string-kernel similarity of amino acid triplets, with links drawn between CDR3s whose pairwise similarity was above 0.82. TCRdb trimmed public reads at Q25 via fastp, called clones via MiXCR and kept in-frame beta chains. Identical CDR3 proteins give one entry, which carries the most common genes and DNA. TCRdb, not the authors, supplied the V and J calls. In all, the sample holds 16,000 or so distinct CDR3 sequences, and approximately 7% of those were seen once. The leading ten clones occupy 20% of the sample.

The investigation overall reported the following: Additional single-cell paired TCR alpha and beta sequencing was considered necessary to confirm, at a functional level, the hypothesis that regional TCRs recognize regional mutations. TCR-seq was estimated to cover only approximately 7% of tumor T cells for alpha chains and around 13% for beta chains. The tumor nonsynonymous mutation count correlated with the number of expanded intratumoral alpha and beta TCRs. Counts of ubiquitous and regional expanded TCRs correlated with counts of ubiquitous and regional nonsynonymous mutations, respectively.

The material was lung tumor tissue, obtained at surgery. The origin of this receptor is a female donor with early-stage non-small cell lung cancer. The chain uses TRBV4-2 and TRBJ2-7; a confident D gene designation cannot be given. The CDR3 protein is CASSQEMGLYEQYF. The DNA reads TGTGCCAGCAGCCAAGAGATGGGCCTCTACGAGCAGTACTTC.